The next 30 T cell receptor beta chains were all read from a single sample in a study of blood T cell repertoires in COVID-19. Using immunoSEQ multiplex PCR, the repertoire was profiled, and TCRdb retains in-frame clones only, with some absent. The sample contains about 380,000 clones, less than 85% of which appear only once. Material for sequencing was peripheral blood. The receptors here all came from a young woman with acute or convalescent COVID-19.

The gene calls are TRBV28 and TRBJ1-1; D is undetermined. Trimming removed 7 bases at V and 6 bases at J, with 18 bases between. The CDR3 length is 14 residues. Looked up from germline, CDR1 is MDHEN and CDR2 is SYDVKM. CDR3 DNA sequence: TGTGCCAGCACCGTCTCCGGGTTGAAATCTGAAGCTTTCTTT. Translation: CASTVSGLKSEAFF.

This clone appeared many times. V and J are TRBV28 and TRBJ1-5; 9 positions agree with TRBD1. Germline trimming cut 6 bases from V and 1 base from J; bases unmatched to any gene: 10. Germline values: CDR1 MDHEN, CDR2 SYDVKM. The CDR3 spans 17 residues. CDR3 sequence reads: CASSPVRDRASNQPQHF. The CDR3 DNA sequence: TGTGCCAGCAGCCCCGTCCGGGACAGGGCAAGCAATCAGCCCCAGCATTTT. Full variable domain (rest looked up from reference TRBV28 and TRBJ1-5): DVKVTQSSRYLVKRTGEKVFLECVQDMDHENMFWYRQDPGLGLRLIYFSYDVKMKEKGDIPEGYSVSREKKERFSLILESASTNQTSMYLCASSPVRDRASNQPQHFGDGTRLSIL.

The chain has TRBV5-6 and TRBJ2-1; 8 bases map to TRBD1. Germline CDR1 is SGHDT and CDR2 is YYEEEE. This CDR3 spans 15 amino acids. J gave up 2 bases and V 4 bases, and 5 bases lay outside the gene matches. The CDR3 spells CASSPGTGPYNEQFF. The CDR3 bases are TGTGCCAGCAGCCCCGGGACAGGTCCCTACAATGAGCAGTTCTTC.

V is TRBV6-5 and J is TRBJ1-3; maybe TRBD1 (5 bases). This CDR3 comprises 16 residues. Trimming took 0 bases from V and 4 from J, leaving 13 bases between them. CDR1 is MNHEY, CDR2 SVGAGI, per germline. The CDR3 spells CASSYSRQLIGNTIYF. The CDR3, as DNA: TGTGCCAGCAGTTACTCGAGACAGCTAATAGGAAACACCATATATTTT.

The chain links TRBV7-3 to TRBJ2-5; 7 bases match TRBD2. CDR3 length: 14 residues. V trimming: 1 base; J trimming: 4 bases; junction bases outside the gene matches: 3. Germline-derived CDR1 and CDR2 are SGHTA and FQGTGA. CDR3 sequence: CASSLNAGVETQYF. In DNA form, the CDR3 reads TGTGCCAGCAGCTTAAACGCGGGGGTAGAGACCCAGTACTTC.

This clone has just one count. V and J are TRBV7-3 and TRBJ1-6; 8 bases fit TRBD1. CDR3 size: 16 residues. Germline CDR1 is SGHTA and CDR2 is FQGTGA. J was trimmed by 7 bases and V by 5 bases; bases with no gene match: 10. This CDR3 reads CASSLKTGEGNSPLHF. The CDR3 DNA is TGTGCCAGCAGCCTAAAGACAGGGGAAGGGAATTCACCCCTCCACTTT.

The chain recombines TRBV5-1 with TRBJ2-1, with 7 bases fitting TRBD2. Trimming removed 2 bases from V and 8 bases from J; junction bases left unmatched: 13. CDR3 length equals 16 residues. Germline V gene lookup returns CDR1 SGHRS and CDR2 YFSETQ. This chain's CDR3 is CASSFSRAGDIDEQFF. The DNA for the CDR3 is TGCGCCAGCAGCTTCTCCCGGGCGGGAGACATCGATGAGCAGTTCTTC.

This rearrangement joins TRBV14 to TRBJ1-4; D remains unclear. Between the trimmed V and J ends, which lost 5 bases and 8 bases, there was a span of 15 bases. Germline V gene lookup returns CDR1 SGHDN and CDR2 FVKESK. This CDR3 contains 14 residues. The CDR3 here is CASSLSRGTEKLFF. DNA of the CDR3: TGTGCCAGCAGCTTATCACGGGGAACCGAAAAACTGTTTTTT. The whole variable domain, filled in from reference TRBV14 and TRBJ1-4, reads EAGVTQFPSHSVIEKGQTVTLRCDPISGHDNLYWYRRVMGKEIKFLLHFVKESKQDESGMPNNRFLAERTGGTYSTLKVQPAELEDSGVYFCASSLSRGTEKLFFGSGTQLSVL.

V and J are TRBV27 and TRBJ2-7; 9 nucleotides align to TRBD1. The germline CDR1 and CDR2 sequences are MNHEY and SMNVEV (reference sequence). V lost 0 bases and J lost 6; bases outside the gene matches: 6. The CDR3 is made up of 15 amino acids. CDR3 in DNA: TGTGCCAGCAGTTTATCCGGACAGGGGAGGGCCGAGCAGTACTTC. Its translation is CASSLSGQGRAEQYF.

The chain uses TRBV6-6 and TRBJ1-1; D is possibly TRBD1 (6 bases). In germline, CDR1 is MNHNY, CDR2 SVGAGI (reference sequence). V dropped 0 bases and J dropped 1 base, with 9 bases sitting between them. There are 15 residues in the CDR3. The CDR3 sequence: CASSYSGAGNTEAFF. CDR3 in DNA: TGTGCCAGCAGTTACTCGGGGGCTGGGAACACTGAAGCTTTCTTT.

This clone occurred a few times. The chain joins TRBV30 to TRBJ2-7; tentatively, D is TRBD1 (6 bases). The CDR3 covers 14 residues. Germline CDR1 reads GTSNPN; CDR2 reads SVGIG (reference sequence). V shed 0 bases and J shed 4 bases, with 13 bases lying between them. The CDR3 is CAWSVGAGVYEQYF. Here the CDR3 DNA reads TGTGCCTGGAGTGTAGGGGCAGGGGTATACGAGCAGTACTTC.

V is TRBV6-5 and J is TRBJ1-1; TRBD1 aligns across 8 bases. Per germline, CDR1 MNHEY and CDR2 SVGAGI. V was pared by 8 bases and J by 1 base, with 6 bases of the junction left unmatched. The CDR3 sequence is 14 residues long. The CDR3 region has the DNA TGTGCCAGCCACAGGGGGTTAAAGAACACTGAAGCTTTCTTT. As protein: CASHRGLKNTEAFF.

The chain recombines TRBV15 with TRBJ1-5; TRBD1 aligns across 7 bases. CDR1 and CDR2 (germline): LNHNV, YYDKDF (reference sequence). This CDR3 region has 13 residues. V gave up 5 bases and J gave up 2 bases; unmatched junction bases: 0. The CDR3: CATSGQGNQPQHF. CDR3 DNA sequence: TGTGCCACCAGCGGACAGGGCAATCAGCCCCAGCATTTT.

The CDR3 region has the DNA TGTGCCAGCAGCCAAGAGCCCGGGATCGGGGTCGGGGCCCTCCACTTT. Encoded protein: CASSQEPGIGVGALHF. The rearrangement links TRBV3-1 (or the pseudogene TRBV3-2) to TRBJ1-6; D is unresolved. The V end was cut by 0 bases, the J end by 14 bases, with 20 bases between. The CDR3 is made up of 16 amino acids. Per germline, CDR1 LGHDT and CDR2 YNNKEL (reference sequence).

This chain uses TRBV7-4 with TRBJ2-7, with TRBD1 identical over 7 bases. The CDR3 length is 21 residues. The trim removed 8 bases at V and 3 bases at J, leaving 31 bases unmatched. Germline V gene data show CDR1 as SGHVT and CDR2 as SQSDAQ. The CDR3 DNA is TGTGCCAGCGTCTTCCCCTATACGGTTCCAAAACAGGGGAGTTGTAACTACGAGCAGTACTTC. It specifies CASVFPYTVPKQGSCNYEQYF.

V and J are TRBV18 and TRBJ1-6, with a weak D call TRBD1 (5 bases). Trimming shortened V by 5 bases and J by 5 bases, and 13 bases separated the two germline ends. The CDR3 is 15 residues long. Germline V gene lookup returns CDR1 KGHSH and CDR2 LQKENI. The CDR3 nucleotides read TGTGCCAGCTCATTCGGAGGGGTACATAATTCACCCCTCCACTTT. Encoded protein: CASSFGGVHNSPLHF.

The J gene is TRBJ2-1, the V gene TRBV9; 11 bases map to TRBD2. Germline CDR1 is SGDLS and CDR2 is YYNGEE. V lost 0 bases and J lost 9; bases outside the gene matches: 8. This CDR3 has 16 residues. This CDR3 is CASSVAWASGGPEQFF. CDR3 coding DNA: TGTGCCAGCAGCGTAGCTTGGGCTAGCGGGGGGCCTGAGCAGTTCTTC. Drawing the rest from reference TRBV9 and TRBJ2-1, the complete variable domain is DSGVTQTPKHLITATGQRVTLRCSPRSGDLSVYWYQQSLDQGLQFLIQYYNGEERAKGNILERFSAQQFPDLHSELNLSSLELGDSALYFCASSVAWASGGPEQFFGPGTRLTVL.

This rearrangement joins TRBV5-1 to TRBJ2-1; 11 bases agree with TRBD1. Germline CDR1 and CDR2: SGHRS and YFSETQ. The CDR3 is made up of 14 amino acids. Germline trimming cut 2 bases from V and 10 bases from J; bases unmatched to any gene: 5. The CDR3 protein is CASSLGQGAEEQFF. DNA of the CDR3: TGCGCCAGCAGCTTAGGACAGGGGGCGGAGGAGCAGTTCTTC.

V usage is TRBV11-1 and J usage is TRBJ2-5; D uncertain. The V and J ends lost 5 bases and 2 bases respectively, with 12 bases between them. Germline V lookup: CDR1 SGHAT, CDR2 FQDESV (reference sequence). The CDR3 runs 14 residues. This chain's CDR3 is CASSRSLQQETQYF. DNA for the CDR3: TGTGCCAGCAGCCGTAGCCTGCAACAAGAGACCCAGTACTTC.

The chain uses TRBV5-1 and TRBJ2-3; tentatively, D is TRBD1 (6 bases). Germline loops: CDR1 SGHRS, CDR2 YFSETQ. CDR3 length: 15 residues. V lost 5 bases and J 5 bases, leaving 18 bases between the germline ends. In nucleotides, the CDR3 is TGCGCCAGCAGAGATATCACAGGGACGGGAGATACGCAGTATTTT. This codes for CASRDITGTGDTQYF.

V and J are TRBV7-9 and TRBJ2-7; TRBD1 matches 8 bases. This CDR3 is 17 amino acids long. V gave up 5 bases and J gave up 5 bases; unmatched junction bases: 17. CDR1 SEHNR and CDR2 FQNEAQ come from the germline V gene (reference sequence). Here the CDR3 reads CASSPNGVGQGADEQYF. In nucleotides, the CDR3 is TGTGCCAGCAGCCCTAACGGGGTCGGTCAGGGGGCTGACGAGCAGTACTTC.

In DNA, the CDR3 is TGTGCCAGCAGTTCCACTAGGACTAGCGCCGGGGAGCTGTTTTTT. Translated, it gives CASSSTRTSAGELFF. The V call is TRBV7-8, the J call TRBJ2-2, with 9 bases aligning to TRBD2. CDR3 size: 15 residues. Germline lookup yields CDR1 SGHVS and CDR2 FQNEAQ. With 6 bases clipped from V and 6 bases from J, the junction kept 8 bases outside the gene matches.

This chain uses TRBV5-1 with TRBJ2-2; a weak D match, TRBD2 (6 bases). There are 19 residues in the CDR3. Germline CDR1 SGHRS, CDR2 YFSETQ. The germline V and J ends were trimmed by 4 bases and 3 bases, with 25 bases remaining between them. CDR3 protein: CASSLRPQLPGVDTGELFF. CDR3 DNA sequence: TGCGCCAGCAGCCTCCGTCCACAATTGCCGGGGGTCGACACCGGGGAGCTGTTTTTT.

The V call is TRBV7-9, the J call TRBJ1-4; tentative D call: TRBD1 (6 bases). V gave up 4 bases and J gave up 7 bases, with 22 bases separating them. The germline CDR1 and CDR2 sequences are SEHNR and FQNEAQ (reference sequence). This CDR3 has 17 residues. In DNA, the CDR3 is TGTGCCAGCAGCTCTCTTTCGTCGGCCAGGGGTGGTGAAAAACTGTTTTTT. This codes for CASSSLSSARGGEKLFF.

About this clone: Other DNA sequences within the sample encode an identical CDR3. The chain uses TRBV9 and TRBJ1-2; 8 bases line up with TRBD1. This CDR3 comprises 13 residues. Germline-derived CDR1 and CDR2 are SGDLS and YYNGEE. V was clipped by 0 bases and J by 8 bases; unmatched bases: 3. As DNA, the CDR3 is TGTGCCAGCAGCGTAGTGACAGGGGACGGCTACACCTTC. It codes for CASSVVTGDGYTF. Full variable domain (rest looked up from reference TRBV9 and TRBJ1-2): DSGVTQTPKHLITATGQRVTLRCSPRSGDLSVYWYQQSLDQGLQFLIQYYNGEERAKGNILERFSAQQFPDLHSELNLSSLELGDSALYFCASSVVTGDGYTFGSGTRLTVV.

This clone was observed a single time. The chain is built from TRBV6-6 and TRBJ2-3; 7 bases are shared with TRBD2. CDR3 size: 15 residues. Germline V gene data show CDR1 as MNHNY and CDR2 as SVGAGI (reference sequence). Trimming removed 7 bases from V and 2 bases from J; junction bases left unmatched: 9. The CDR3 region is CASTGVAGLTDTQYF. CDR3 coding DNA: TGTGCCAGCACAGGAGTAGCGGGCCTCACAGATACGCAGTATTTT.

The rearrangement uses TRBV11-2 and TRBJ2-7; 11 bases are a match to TRBD2. The germline gives CDR1 SGHAT, CDR2 FQNNGV. The CDR3 sequence is 14 residues long. After removal of 2 bases from V and 6 bases from J, the junction contained 3 bases not matched to a gene. CDR3 nucleotides: TGTGCCAGCAGCTTACTAGCGGGAGGTGGCGAGCAGTACTTC. Protein sequence: CASSLLAGGGEQYF.

The CDR3 coding sequence is TGTGCCAGCAGTGACCACGGCTACGAGCAGTACTTC. Residues: CASSDHGYEQYF. The chain is built from TRBV6-4 and TRBJ2-7; no definite D call. Germline CDR1 MRHNA, CDR2 SNTAGT. Trimming shortened V by 2 bases and J by 3 bases, and 5 bases separated the two germline ends. There are 12 residues in the CDR3.

This clone appeared once. The chain carries TRBV4-1 and TRBJ2-7; TRBD2 matches 9 bases. Germline V gene sequence: CDR1 MGHRA, CDR2 YSYEKL. With V trimmed by 1 base and J by 4 bases, 11 bases remained unmatched. This CDR3 spans 17 amino acids. The CDR3 sequence: CASSQVAGGPRQYEQYF. CDR3 sequence (DNA): TGCGCCAGCAGCCAAGTTGCGGGAGGGCCTCGGCAATACGAGCAGTACTTC.

A word on this clone: Different DNA sequences within this sample yield the same CDR3. The J gene is TRBJ1-1, the V gene TRBV6-5, with D unresolved. CDR3 length: 12 amino acids. Trimming removed 4 bases from V and 1 base from J, with 4 bases in between. Germline V CDR1 and CDR2: MNHEY, SVGAGI. As DNA, the CDR3 is TGTGCCAGCAGTTTAGCGAACACTGAAGCTTTCTTT. Protein product: CASSLANTEAFF.